These 2 T cell receptor beta chains share one sample of origin, sequenced in a study of early T cells in non-severe SARS-CoV-2 infection. In TCRdb, the 5' RACE reads were re-called with MiXCR into one record per CDR3 protein. The sample includes approximately 98,000 distinct CDR3 sequences, about 12% of them seen just once. Sequencing was done on a sample of whole blood. The source of these receptors is an adult who was a healthcare worker with PCR-confirmed SARS-CoV-2 infection or an uninfected control (not recorded which).

This clonotype was counted only a few times. This sequence joins TRBV7-3 and TRBJ2-3; 12 bases fit TRBD2. The CDR3 runs 15 residues. The ends lost 5 bases at V and 6 bases at J; junction bases unmatched: 6. Germline V gene sequence: CDR1 SGHTA, CDR2 FQGTGA. In DNA form, the CDR3 reads TGTGCCAGCAGCATTGGACTAGCGGGAACGGATACGCAGTATTTT. Its protein product is CASSIGLAGTDTQYF.

This clonotype has a count of ten or more. The chain couples TRBV7-6 to TRBJ1-4, with D possibly TRBD1 on 5 matching bases. The V end was cut by 4 bases, the J end by 8 bases, with 23 bases between. CDR3 length equals 17 residues. Germline V gene sequence: CDR1 SGHVS, CDR2 FNYEAQ. The CDR3 nucleotides read TGTGCCAGCAGCTCCAACTCCCCGGAAGGGGCCCGGGAAAAACTGTTTTTT. Encoded protein: CASSSNSPEGAREKLFF.